This TCR beta chain was sequenced during a study of blood T cell repertoires in COVID-19. In germline, CDR1 is KGHSH, CDR2 LQKENI. The CDR3 spans 15 residues. J gave up 7 bases and V 0 bases, and 3 bases lay outside the gene matches. The repertoire was sequenced with immunoSEQ multiplex PCR; TCRdb's copy has only in-frame clones and lacks some. The sample records more than 250,000 clones, approximately 83% being singletons. The rearrangement joins TRBV18 to TRBJ1-4, with TRBD1 matching over 9 bases. What was sequenced was peripheral blood. The clonotype originates from a woman aged 25 to 45 who had recovered from COVID-19. CDR3 in amino acids: CASSPPGQGIEKLFF. In nucleotides, the CDR3 is TGTGCCAGCTCACCACCCGGACAGGGGATTGAAAAACTGTTTTTT.